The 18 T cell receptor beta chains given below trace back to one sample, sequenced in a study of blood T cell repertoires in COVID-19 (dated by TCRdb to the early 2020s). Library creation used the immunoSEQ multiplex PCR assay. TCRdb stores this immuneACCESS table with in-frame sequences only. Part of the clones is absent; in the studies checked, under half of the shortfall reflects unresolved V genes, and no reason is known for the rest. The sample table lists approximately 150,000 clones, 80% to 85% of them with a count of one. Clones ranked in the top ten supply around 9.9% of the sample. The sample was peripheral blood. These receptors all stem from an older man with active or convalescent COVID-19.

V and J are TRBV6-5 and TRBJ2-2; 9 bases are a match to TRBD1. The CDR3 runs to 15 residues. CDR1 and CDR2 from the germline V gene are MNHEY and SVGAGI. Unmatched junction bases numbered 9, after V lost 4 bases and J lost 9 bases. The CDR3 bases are TGTGCCAGCAGTTTACGGGGACAGGGTGGTCGGGAGCTGTTTTTT. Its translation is CASSLRGQGGRELFF.

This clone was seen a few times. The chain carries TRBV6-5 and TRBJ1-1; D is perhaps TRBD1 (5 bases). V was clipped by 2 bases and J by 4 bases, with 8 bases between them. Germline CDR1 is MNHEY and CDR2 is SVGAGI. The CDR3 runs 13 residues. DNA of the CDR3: TGTGCCAGCAGTTACAGGGGTGCCACTGAAGCTTTCTTT. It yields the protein CASSYRGATEAFF.

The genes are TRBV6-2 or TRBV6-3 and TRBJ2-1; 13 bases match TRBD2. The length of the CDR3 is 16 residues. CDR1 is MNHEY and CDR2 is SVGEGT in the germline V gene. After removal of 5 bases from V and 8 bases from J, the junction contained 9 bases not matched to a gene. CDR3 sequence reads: CASSRTSGSHSDEQFF. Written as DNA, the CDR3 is TGTGCCAGCAGTAGGACTAGCGGGAGTCACAGCGATGAGCAGTTCTTC.

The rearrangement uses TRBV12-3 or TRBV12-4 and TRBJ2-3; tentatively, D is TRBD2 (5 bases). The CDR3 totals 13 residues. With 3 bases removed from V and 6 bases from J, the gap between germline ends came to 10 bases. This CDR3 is CASSFGERDTQYF. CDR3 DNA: TGTGCCAGCAGTTTCGGGGAGAGGGATACGCAGTATTTT.

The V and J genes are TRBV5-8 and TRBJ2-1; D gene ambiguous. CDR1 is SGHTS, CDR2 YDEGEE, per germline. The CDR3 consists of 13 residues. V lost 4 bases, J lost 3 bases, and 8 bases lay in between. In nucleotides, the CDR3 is TGTGCCAGCAGCCCAGGTCTCTACAATGAGCAGTTCTTC. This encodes CASSPGLYNEQFF.

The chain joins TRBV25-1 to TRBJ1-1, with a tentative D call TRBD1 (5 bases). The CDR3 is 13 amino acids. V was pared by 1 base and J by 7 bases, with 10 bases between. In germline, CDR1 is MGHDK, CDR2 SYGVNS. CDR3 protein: CASSELGLNEAFF. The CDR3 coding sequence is TGTGCCAGCAGTGAATTGGGACTGAATGAAGCTTTCTTT.

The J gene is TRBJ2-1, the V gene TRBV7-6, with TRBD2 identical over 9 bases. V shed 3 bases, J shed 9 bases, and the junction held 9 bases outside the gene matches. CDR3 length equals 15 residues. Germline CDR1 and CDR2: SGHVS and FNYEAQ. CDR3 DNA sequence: TGTGCCAGCAGCTTCAATCGGGGCGGGAGGGGTGAGCAGTTCTTC. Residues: CASSFNRGGRGEQFF.

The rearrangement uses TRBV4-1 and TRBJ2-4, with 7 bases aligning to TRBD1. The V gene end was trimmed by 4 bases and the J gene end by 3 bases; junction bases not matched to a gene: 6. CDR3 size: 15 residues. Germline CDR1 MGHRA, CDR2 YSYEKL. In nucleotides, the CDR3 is TGCGCCAGCAGCCTAATCCGGGACAGCAAAAACATTCAGTACTTC. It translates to CASSLIRDSKNIQYF.

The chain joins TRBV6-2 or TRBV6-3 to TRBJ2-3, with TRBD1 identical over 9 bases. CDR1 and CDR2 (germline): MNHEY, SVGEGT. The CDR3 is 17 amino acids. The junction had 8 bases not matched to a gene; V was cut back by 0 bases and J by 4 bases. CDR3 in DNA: TGTGCCAGCAGTTACTCGCTACAGGGGGCTTCCCCAGATACGCAGTATTTT. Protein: CASSYSLQGASPDTQYF.

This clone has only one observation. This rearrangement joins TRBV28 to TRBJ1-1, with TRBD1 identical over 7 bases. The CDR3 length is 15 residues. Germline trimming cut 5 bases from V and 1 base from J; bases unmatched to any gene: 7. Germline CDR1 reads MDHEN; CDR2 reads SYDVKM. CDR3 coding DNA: TGTGCCAGCAGTCTTAGGGGGCTGTGGAACACTGAAGCTTTCTTT. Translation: CASSLRGLWNTEAFF.

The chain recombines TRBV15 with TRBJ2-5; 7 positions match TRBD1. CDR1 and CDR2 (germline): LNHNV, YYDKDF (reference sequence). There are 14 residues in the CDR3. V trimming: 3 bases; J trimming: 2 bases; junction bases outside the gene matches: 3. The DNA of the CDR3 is TGTGCCACCAGCAGGGGACAGCTGCAAGAGACCCAGTACTTC. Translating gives CATSRGQLQETQYF. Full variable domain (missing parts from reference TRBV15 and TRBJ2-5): DAMVIQNPRYQVTQFGKPVTLSCSQTLNHNVMYWYQQKSSQAPKLLFHYYDKDFNNEADTPDNFQSRRPNTSFCFLDIRSPGLGDTAMYLCATSRGQLQETQYFGPGTRLLVL.

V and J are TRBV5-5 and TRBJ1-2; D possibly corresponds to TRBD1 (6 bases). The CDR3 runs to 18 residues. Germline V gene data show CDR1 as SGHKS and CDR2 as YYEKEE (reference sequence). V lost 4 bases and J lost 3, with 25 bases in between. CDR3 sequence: CASSLAGGGSWGHYGYTF. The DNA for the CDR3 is TGTGCCAGCAGCCTGGCTGGGGGGGGCTCATGGGGTCACTATGGCTACACCTTC.

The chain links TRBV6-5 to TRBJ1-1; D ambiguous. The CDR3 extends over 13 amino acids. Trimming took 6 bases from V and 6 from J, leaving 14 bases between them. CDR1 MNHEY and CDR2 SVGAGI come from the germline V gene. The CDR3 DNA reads TGTGCCAGCAGACGGAAGGAGTCCGCTGAAGCTTTCTTT. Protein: CASRRKESAEAFF.

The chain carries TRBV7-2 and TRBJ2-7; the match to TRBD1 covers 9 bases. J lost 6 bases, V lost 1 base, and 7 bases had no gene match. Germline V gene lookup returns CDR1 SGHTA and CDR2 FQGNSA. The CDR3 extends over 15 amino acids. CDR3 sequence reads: CASSLGTGVGGEQYF. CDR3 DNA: TGTGCCAGCAGCTTAGGGACAGGGGTCGGGGGCGAGCAGTACTTC.

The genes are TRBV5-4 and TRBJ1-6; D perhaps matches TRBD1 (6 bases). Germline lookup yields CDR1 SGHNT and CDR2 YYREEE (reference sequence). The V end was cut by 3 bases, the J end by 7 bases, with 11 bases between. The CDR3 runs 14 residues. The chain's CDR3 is CASSSTGNNSPLHF. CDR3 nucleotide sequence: TGTGCCAGCAGCTCGACAGGAAACAATTCACCCCTCCACTTT. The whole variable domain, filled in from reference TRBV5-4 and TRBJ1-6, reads ETGVTQSPTHLIKTRGQQVTLRCSSQSGHNTVSWYQQALGQGPQFIFQYYREEENGRGNFPPRFSGLQFPNYSSELNVNALELDDSALYLCASSSTGNNSPLHFGNGTRLTVT.

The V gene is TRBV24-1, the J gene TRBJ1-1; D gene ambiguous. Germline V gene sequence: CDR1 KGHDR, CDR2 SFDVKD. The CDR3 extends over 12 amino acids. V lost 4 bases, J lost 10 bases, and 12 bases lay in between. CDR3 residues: CATSDLTFRAFF. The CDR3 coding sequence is TGTGCCACCAGTGACTTGACATTTCGAGCTTTCTTT.

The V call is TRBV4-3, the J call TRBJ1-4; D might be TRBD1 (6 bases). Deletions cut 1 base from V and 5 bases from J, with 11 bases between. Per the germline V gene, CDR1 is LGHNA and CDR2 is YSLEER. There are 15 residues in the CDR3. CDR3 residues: CASSQAGHPNEKLFF. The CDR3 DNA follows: TGCGCCAGCAGCCAAGCGGGACACCCGAATGAAAAACTGTTTTTT.

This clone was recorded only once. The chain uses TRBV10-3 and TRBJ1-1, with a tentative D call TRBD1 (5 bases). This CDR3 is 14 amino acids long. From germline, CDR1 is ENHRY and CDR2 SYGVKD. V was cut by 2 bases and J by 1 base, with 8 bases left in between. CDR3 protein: CAISETGSNTEAFF. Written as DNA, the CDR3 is TGTGCCATCAGTGAGACAGGTTCGAACACTGAAGCTTTCTTT.